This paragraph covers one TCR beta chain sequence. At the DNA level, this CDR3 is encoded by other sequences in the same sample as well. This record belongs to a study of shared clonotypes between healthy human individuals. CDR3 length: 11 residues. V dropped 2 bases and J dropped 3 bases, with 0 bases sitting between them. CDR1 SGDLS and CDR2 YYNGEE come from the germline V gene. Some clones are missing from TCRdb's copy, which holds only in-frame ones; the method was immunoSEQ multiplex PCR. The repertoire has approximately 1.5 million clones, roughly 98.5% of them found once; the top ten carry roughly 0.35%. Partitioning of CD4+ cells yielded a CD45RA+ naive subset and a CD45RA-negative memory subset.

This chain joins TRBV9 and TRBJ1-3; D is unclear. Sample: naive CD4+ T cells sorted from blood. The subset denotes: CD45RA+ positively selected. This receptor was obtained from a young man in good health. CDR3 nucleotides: TGTGCCAGCAGCGTTGGAAACACCATATATTTT. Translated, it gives CASSVGNTIYF.